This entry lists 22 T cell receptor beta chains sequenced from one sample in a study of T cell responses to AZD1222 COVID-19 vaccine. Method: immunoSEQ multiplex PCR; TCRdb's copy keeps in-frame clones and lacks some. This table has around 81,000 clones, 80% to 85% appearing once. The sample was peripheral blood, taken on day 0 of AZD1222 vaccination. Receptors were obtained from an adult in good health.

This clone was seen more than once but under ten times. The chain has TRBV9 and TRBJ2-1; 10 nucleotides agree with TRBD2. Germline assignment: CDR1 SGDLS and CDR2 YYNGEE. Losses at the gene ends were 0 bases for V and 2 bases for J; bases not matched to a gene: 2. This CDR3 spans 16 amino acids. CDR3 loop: CASSVEAGGPYNEQFF. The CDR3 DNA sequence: TGTGCCAGCAGCGTAGAAGCGGGAGGGCCCTACAATGAGCAGTTCTTC.

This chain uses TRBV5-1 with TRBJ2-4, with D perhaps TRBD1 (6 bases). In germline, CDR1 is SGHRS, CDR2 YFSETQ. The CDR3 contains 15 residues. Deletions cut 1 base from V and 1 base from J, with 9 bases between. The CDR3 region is CASSLLQGAKNIQYF. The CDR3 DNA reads TGCGCCAGCAGCTTGCTCCAGGGGGCCAAAAACATTCAGTACTTC.

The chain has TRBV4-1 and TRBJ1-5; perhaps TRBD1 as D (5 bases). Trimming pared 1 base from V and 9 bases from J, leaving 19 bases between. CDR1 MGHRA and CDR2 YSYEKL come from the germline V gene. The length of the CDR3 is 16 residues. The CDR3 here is CASSQVTVLPGAPQHF. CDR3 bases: TGCGCCAGCAGCCAAGTAACGGTGCTCCCCGGGGCGCCCCAGCATTTT.

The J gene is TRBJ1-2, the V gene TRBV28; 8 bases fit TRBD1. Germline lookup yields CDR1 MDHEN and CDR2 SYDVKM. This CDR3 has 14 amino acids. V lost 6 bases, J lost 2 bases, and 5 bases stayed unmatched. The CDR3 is CASRGQGTNYGYTF. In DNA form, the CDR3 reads TGTGCCAGCAGAGGACAGGGAACCAACTATGGCTACACCTTC.

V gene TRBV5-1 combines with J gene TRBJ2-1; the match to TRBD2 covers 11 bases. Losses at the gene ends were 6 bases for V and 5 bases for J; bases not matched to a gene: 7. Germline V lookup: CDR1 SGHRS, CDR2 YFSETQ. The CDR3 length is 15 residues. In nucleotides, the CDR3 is TGCGCCAGCACGATAGGGACTAGCGGCAACAATGAGCAGTTCTTC. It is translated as CASTIGTSGNNEQFF.

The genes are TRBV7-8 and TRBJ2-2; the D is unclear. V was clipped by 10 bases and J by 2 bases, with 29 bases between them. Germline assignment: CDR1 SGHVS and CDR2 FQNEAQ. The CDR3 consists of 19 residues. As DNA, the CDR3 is TGTGCCACCGCGAACCCCAGGACCGCCGAACGGATAAACACCGGGGAGCTGTTTTTT. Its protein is CATANPRTAERINTGELFF. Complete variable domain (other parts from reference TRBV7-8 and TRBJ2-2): GAGVSQSPRYKVAKRGQDVALRCDPISGHVSLFWYQQALGQGPEFLTYFQNEAQLDKSGLPSDRFFAERPEGSVSTLKIQRTQQEDSAVYLCATANPRTAERINTGELFFGEGSRLTVL.

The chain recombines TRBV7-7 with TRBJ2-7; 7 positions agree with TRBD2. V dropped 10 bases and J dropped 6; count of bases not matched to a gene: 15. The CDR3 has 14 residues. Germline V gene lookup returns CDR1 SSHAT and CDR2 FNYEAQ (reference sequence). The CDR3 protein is CAIGTGGFGGEQYF. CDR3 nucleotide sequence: TGTGCCATCGGAACGGGGGGATTTGGGGGCGAGCAGTACTTC.

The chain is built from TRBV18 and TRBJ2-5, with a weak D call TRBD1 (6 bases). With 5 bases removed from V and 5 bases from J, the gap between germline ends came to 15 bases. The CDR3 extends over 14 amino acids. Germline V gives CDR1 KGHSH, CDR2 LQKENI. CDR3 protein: CASSTGIAGETQYF. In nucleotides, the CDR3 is TGTGCCAGCTCAACAGGGATCGCTGGTGAGACCCAGTACTTC.

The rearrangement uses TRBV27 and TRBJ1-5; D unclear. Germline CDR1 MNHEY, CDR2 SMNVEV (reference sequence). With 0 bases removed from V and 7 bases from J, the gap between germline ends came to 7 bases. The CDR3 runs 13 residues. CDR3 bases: TGTGCCAGCAGTTTATCGGCGGGCCAGCCCCAGCATTTT. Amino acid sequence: CASSLSAGQPQHF.

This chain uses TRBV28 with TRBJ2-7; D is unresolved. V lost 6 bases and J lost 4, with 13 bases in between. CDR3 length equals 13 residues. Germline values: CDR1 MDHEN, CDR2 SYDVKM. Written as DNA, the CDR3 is TGTGCCAGCAGCATTGGATCCATTTACGAGCAGTACTTC. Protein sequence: CASSIGSIYEQYF.

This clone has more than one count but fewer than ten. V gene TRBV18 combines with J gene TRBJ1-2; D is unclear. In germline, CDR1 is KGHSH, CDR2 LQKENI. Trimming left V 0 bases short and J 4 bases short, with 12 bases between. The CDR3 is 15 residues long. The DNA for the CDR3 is TGTGCCAGCTCACCACCGGATGCGACAAGCTATGGCTACACCTTC. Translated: CASSPPDATSYGYTF.

The DNA for the CDR3 is TGTGCCACGACCAGCGCTGGAAACACCATATATTTT. Protein product: CATTSAGNTIYF. This chain joins TRBV25-1 and TRBJ1-3; no reliable D call. CDR3 size: 12 residues. V dropped 10 bases and J dropped 2 bases, with 9 bases sitting between them. Germline CDR1 reads MGHDK; CDR2 reads SYGVNS.

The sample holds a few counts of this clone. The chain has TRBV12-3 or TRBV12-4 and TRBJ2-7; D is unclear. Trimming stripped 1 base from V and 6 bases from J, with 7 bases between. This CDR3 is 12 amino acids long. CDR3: CASSLGRTEQYF. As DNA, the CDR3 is TGTGCCAGCAGTTTAGGTCGTACCGAGCAGTACTTC.

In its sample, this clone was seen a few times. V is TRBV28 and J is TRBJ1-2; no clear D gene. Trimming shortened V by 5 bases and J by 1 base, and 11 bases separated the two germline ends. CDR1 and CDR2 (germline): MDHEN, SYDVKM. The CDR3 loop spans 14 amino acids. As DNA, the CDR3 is TGTGCCAGCAGTGGGAGTCCGCTTAACTATGGCTACACCTTC. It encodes CASSGSPLNYGYTF.

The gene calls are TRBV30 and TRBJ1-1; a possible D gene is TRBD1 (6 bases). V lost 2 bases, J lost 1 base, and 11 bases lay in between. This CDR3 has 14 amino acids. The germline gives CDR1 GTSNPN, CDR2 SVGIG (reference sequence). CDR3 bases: TGTGCCTGGAGTCGGGACACTTCGAACACTGAAGCTTTCTTT. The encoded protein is CAWSRDTSNTEAFF.

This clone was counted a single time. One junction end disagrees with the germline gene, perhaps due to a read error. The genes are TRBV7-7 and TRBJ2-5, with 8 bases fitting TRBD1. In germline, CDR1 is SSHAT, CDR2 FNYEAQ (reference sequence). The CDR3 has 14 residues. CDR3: CASSLTGEKETQYF. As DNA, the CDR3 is TGTGCTAGCAGCTTGACAGGGGAAAAAGAGACCCAGTACTTC. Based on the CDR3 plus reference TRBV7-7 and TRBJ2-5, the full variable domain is GAGVSQSPRYKVTKRGQDVTLRCDPISSHATLYWYQQALGQGPEFLTYFNYEAQPDKSGLPSDRFSAERPEGSISTLTIQRTEQRDSAMYRCASSLTGEKETQYFGPGTRLLVL.

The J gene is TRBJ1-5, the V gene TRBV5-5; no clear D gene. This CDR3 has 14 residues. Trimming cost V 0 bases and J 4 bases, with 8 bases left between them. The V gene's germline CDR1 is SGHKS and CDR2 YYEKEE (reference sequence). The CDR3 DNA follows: TGTGCCAGCAGCTTGGCCGGGCGAAATCAGCCCCAGCATTTT. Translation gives CASSLAGRNQPQHF.

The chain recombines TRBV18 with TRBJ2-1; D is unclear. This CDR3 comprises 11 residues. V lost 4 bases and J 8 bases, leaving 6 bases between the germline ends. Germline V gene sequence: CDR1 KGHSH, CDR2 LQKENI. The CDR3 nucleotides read TGTGCCAGCTCACTCGAAGATGAGCAGTTCTTC. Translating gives CASSLEDEQFF. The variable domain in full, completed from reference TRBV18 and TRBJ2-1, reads NAGVMQNPRHLVRRRGQEARLRCSPMKGHSHVYWYRQLPEEGLKFMVYLQKENIIDESGMPKERFSAEFPKEGPSILRIQQVVRGDSAAYFCASSLEDEQFFGPGTRLTVL.

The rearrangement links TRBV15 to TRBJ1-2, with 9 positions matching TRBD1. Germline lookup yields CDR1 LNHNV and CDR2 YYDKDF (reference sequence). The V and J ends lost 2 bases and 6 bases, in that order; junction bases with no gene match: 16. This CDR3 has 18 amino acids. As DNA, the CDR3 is TGTGCCACCAGCAGATACGACCGAGGGAGAACAGGGGGCGATGGCTACACCTTC. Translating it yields CATSRYDRGRTGGDGYTF.

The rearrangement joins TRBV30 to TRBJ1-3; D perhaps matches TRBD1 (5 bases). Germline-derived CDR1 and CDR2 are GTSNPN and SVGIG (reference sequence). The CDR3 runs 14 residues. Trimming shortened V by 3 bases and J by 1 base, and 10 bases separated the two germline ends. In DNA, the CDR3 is TGTGCCTGGAGCGGACACCCGTCTGGAAACACCATATATTTT. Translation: CAWSGHPSGNTIYF.

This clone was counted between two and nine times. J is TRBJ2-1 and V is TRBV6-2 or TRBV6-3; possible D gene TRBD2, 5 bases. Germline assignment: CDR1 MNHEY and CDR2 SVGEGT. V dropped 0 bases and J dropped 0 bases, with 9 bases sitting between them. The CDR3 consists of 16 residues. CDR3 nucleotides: TGTGCCAGCAGTTACTCCCCACTAGTCTCCTACAATGAGCAGTTCTTC. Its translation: CASSYSPLVSYNEQFF.

In nucleotides, the CDR3 is TGTGCCAGCAGCCAGAGACAGCGCGGAGGAGATACGCAGTATTTT. Its translation is CASSQRQRGGDTQYF. The V gene is TRBV4-2, the J gene TRBJ2-3, with D possibly being TRBD1 or TRBD2 (5 bases each). Germline CDR1 is LGHNA and CDR2 is YNFKEQ. The V end lost 3 bases, the J end lost 5 bases, and 15 bases lay between the germline ends. The length of the CDR3 is 15 residues.